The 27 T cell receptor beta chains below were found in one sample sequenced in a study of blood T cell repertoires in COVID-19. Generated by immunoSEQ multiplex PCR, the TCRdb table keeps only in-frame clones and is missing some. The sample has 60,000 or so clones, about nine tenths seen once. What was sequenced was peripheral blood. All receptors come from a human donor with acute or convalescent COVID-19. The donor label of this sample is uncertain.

Here the CDR3 reads CASSQQVTGYGYTF. The DNA for the CDR3 is TGTGCCAGCAGCCAGCAGGTAACCGGCTATGGCTACACCTTC. V usage is TRBV3-1 (or the pseudogene TRBV3-2) and J usage is TRBJ1-2, with D unresolved. The V gene lost 3 bases and the J gene lost 4 bases, with 12 bases spanning the gap. Germline CDR1 is LGHDT and CDR2 is YNNKEL (reference sequence). CDR3 size: 14 residues.

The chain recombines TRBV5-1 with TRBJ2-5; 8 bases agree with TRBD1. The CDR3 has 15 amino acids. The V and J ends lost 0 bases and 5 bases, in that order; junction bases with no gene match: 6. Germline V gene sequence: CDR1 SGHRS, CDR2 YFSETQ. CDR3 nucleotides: TGCGCCAGCAGCTTGGCCGGACAGGGACGGGAGACCCAGTACTTC. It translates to CASSLAGQGRETQYF.

CDR3 sequence: CASSEASWSGTQYF. The CDR3 coding sequence is TGCGCCAGCAGCGAGGCATCCTGGAGCGGTACGCAGTATTTT. The V gene is TRBV5-1, the J gene TRBJ2-3; tentative D call: TRBD2 (5 bases). Germline loops: CDR1 SGHRS, CDR2 YFSETQ. The ends were cut back, 4 bases at V and 8 bases at J, with 17 bases in the middle. The CDR3 consists of 14 residues.

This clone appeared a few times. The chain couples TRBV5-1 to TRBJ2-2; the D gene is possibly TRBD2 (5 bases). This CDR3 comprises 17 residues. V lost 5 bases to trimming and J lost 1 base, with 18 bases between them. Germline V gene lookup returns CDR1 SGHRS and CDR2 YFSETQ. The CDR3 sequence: CASRRPDGGQNTGELFF. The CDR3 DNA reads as TGCGCCAGCAGGCGACCCGACGGAGGCCAGAACACCGGGGAGCTGTTTTTT. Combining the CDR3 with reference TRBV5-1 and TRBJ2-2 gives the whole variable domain KAGVTQTPRYLIKTRGQQVTLSCSPISGHRSVSWYQQTPGQGLQFLFEYFSETQRNKGNFPGRFSGRQFSNSRSEMNVSTLELGDSALYLCASRRPDGGQNTGELFFGEGSRLTVL.

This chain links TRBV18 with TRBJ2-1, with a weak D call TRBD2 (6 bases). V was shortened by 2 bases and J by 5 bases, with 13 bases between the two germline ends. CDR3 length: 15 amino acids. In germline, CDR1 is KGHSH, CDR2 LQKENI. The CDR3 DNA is TGTGCCAGCTCACCAGGAGGGCTTCGGGACAATGAGCAGTTCTTC. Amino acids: CASSPGGLRDNEQFF. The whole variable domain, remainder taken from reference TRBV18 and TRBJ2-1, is NAGVMQNPRHLVRRRGQEARLRCSPMKGHSHVYWYRQLPEEGLKFMVYLQKENIIDESGMPKERFSAEFPKEGPSILRIQQVVRGDSAAYFCASSPGGLRDNEQFFGPGTRLTVL.

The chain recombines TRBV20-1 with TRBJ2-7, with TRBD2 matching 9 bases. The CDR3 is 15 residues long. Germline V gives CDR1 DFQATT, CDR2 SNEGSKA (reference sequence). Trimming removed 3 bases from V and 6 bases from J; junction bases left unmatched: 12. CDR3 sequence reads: CSASGRLGLAGEQYF. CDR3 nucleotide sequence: TGCAGTGCTAGTGGCAGATTGGGACTAGCTGGCGAGCAGTACTTC.

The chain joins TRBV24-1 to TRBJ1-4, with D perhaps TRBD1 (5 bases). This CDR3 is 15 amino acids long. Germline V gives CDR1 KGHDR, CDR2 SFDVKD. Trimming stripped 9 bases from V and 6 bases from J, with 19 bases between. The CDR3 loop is CATGSGRGSYEKLFF. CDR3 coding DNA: TGTGCCACCGGGAGTGGGAGGGGAAGCTATGAAAAACTGTTTTTT.

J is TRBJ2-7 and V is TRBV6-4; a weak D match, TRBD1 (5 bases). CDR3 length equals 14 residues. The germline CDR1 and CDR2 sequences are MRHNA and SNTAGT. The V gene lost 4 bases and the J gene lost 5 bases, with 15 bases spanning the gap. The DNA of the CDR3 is TGTGCCAGCAGTGCTGGGGTAGGGGCCGACGAGCAGTACTTC. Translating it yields CASSAGVGADEQYF.

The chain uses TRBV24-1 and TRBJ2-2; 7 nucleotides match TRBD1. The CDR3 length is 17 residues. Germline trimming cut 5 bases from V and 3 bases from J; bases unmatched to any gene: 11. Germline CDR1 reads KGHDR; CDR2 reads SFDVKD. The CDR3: CATSATDRARDTGELFF. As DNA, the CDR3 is TGTGCCACCAGTGCTACCGACAGGGCCAGGGACACCGGGGAGCTGTTTTTT.

CDR3 in DNA: TGCAGCGTTGAGGGAGCATACGAGCAGTACTTC. Translated, it gives CSVEGAYEQYF. V usage is TRBV29-1 and J usage is TRBJ2-7; perhaps TRBD2 as D (5 bases). V was cut by 3 bases and J by 4 bases, with 7 bases left in between. The CDR3 consists of 11 residues. Germline CDR1 and CDR2: SQVTM and ANQGSEA.

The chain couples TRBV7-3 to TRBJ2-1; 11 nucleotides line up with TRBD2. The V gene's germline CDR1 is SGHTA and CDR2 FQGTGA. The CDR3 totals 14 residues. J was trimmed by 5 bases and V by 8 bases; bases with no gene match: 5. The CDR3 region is CASQGTSGDNEQFF. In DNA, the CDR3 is TGTGCCAGCCAAGGGACTAGCGGTGACAATGAGCAGTTCTTC. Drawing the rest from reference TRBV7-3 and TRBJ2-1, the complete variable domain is GAGVSQTPSNKVTEKGKYVELRCDPISGHTALYWYRQSLGQGPEFLIYFQGTGAADDSGLPNDRFFAVRPEGSVSTLKIQRTERGDSAVYLCASQGTSGDNEQFFGPGTRLTVL.

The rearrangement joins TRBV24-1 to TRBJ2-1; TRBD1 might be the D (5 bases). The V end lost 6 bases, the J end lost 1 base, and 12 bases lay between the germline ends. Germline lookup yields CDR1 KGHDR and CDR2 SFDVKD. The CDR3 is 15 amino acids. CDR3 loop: CATSPQGSSYNEQFF. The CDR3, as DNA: TGTGCCACCAGTCCCCAGGGTAGTTCCTACAATGAGCAGTTCTTC.

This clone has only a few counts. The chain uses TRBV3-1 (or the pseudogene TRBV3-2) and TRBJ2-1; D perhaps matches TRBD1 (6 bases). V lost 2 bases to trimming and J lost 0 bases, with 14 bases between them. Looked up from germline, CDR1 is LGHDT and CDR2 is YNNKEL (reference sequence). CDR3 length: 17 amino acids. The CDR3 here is CASSQYSDRSSYNEQFF. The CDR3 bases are TGTGCCAGCAGCCAATATTCTGACAGGAGCTCCTACAATGAGCAGTTCTTC.

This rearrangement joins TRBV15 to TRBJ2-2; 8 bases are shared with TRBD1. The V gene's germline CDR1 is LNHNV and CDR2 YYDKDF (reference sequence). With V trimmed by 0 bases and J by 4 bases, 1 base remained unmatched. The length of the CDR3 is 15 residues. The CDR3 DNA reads TGTGCCACCAGCAGAGATGGACAGGGCACCGGGGAGCTGTTTTTT. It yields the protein CATSRDGQGTGELFF.

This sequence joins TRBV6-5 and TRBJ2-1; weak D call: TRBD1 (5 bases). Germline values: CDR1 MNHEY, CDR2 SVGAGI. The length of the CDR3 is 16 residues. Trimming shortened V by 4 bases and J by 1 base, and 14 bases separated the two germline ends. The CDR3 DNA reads TGTGCCAGCAGTTCCCGATCAGGGCTATCCTACAATGAGCAGTTCTTC. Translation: CASSSRSGLSYNEQFF.

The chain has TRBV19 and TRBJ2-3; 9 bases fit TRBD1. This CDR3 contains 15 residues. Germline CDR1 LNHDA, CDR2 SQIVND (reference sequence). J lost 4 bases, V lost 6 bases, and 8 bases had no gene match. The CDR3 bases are TGTGCCAGTAGCCCACCGGGACAGGGATCAGATACGCAGTATTTT. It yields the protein CASSPPGQGSDTQYF.

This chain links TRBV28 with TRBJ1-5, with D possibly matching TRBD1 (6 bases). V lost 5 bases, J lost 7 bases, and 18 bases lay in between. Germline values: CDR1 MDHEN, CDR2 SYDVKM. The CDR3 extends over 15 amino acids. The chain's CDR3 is CASSIAGANWQPQHF. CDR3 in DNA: TGTGCCAGCAGTATAGCAGGGGCAAATTGGCAGCCCCAGCATTTT.

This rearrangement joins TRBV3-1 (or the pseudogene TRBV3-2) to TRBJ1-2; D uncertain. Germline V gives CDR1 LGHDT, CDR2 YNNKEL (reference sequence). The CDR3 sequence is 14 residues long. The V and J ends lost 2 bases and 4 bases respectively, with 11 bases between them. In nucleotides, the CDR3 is TGTGCCAGCAGCCAATTCGAGACTCTCTATGGCTACACCTTC. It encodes CASSQFETLYGYTF.

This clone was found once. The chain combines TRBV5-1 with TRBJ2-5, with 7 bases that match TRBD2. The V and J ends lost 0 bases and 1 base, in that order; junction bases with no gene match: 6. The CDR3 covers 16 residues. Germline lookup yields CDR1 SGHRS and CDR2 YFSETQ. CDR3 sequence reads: CASSLGVGGGQETQYF. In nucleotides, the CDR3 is TGCGCCAGCAGCTTGGGTGTGGGCGGGGGCCAAGAGACCCAGTACTTC.

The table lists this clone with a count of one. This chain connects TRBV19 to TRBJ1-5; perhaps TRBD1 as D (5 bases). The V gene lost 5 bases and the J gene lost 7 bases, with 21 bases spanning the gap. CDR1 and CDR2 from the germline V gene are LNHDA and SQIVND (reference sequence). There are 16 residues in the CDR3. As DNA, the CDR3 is TGTGCCAGTAGTTTTTGGCAAGGGGAGGTTACCCAGCCCCAGCATTTT. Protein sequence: CASSFWQGEVTQPQHF.

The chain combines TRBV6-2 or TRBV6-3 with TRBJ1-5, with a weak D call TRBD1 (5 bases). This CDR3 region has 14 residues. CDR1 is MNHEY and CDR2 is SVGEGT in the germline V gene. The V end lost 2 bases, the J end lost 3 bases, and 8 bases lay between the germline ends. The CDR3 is CASSYRRDNQPQHF. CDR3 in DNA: TGTGCCAGCAGTTACCGCAGGGACAATCAGCCCCAGCATTTT.

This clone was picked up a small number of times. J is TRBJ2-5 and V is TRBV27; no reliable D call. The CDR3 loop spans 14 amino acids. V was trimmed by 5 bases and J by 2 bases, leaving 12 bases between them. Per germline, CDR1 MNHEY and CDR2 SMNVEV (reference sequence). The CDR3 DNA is TGTGCCAGCAGTCCACCGGGTCCTCAAGAGACCCAGTACTTC. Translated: CASSPPGPQETQYF.

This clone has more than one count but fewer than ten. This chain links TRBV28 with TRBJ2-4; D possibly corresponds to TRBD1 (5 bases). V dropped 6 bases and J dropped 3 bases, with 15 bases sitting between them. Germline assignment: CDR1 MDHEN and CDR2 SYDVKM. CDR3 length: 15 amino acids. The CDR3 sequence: CASRPRGYGKNIQYF. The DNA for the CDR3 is TGTGCCAGCAGACCAAGGGGTTACGGCAAAAACATTCAGTACTTC.

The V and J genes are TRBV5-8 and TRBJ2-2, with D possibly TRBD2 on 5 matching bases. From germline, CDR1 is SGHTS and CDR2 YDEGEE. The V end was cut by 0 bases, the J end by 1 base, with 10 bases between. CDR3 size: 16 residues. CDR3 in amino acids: CASSLAGDRNTGELFF. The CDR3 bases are TGTGCCAGCAGCTTGGCCGGGGATAGGAACACCGGGGAGCTGTTTTTT.

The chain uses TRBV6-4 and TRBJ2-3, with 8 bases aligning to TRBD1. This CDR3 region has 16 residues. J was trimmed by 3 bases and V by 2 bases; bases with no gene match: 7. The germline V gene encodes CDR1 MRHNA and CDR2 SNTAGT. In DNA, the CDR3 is TGTGCCAGCAGTGACGGGGCAGGGGGCGCGACAGATACGCAGTATTTT. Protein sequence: CASSDGAGGATDTQYF.

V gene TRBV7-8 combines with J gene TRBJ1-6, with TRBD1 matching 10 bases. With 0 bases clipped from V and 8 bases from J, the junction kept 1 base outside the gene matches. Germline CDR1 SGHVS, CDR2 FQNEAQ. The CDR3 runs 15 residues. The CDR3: CASSLAGTGDSPLHF. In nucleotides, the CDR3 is TGTGCCAGCAGCTTAGCGGGGACAGGGGATTCACCCCTCCACTTT. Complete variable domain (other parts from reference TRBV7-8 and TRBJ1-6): GAGVSQSPRYKVAKRGQDVALRCDPISGHVSLFWYQQALGQGPEFLTYFQNEAQLDKSGLPSDRFFAERPEGSVSTLKIQRTQQEDSAVYLCASSLAGTGDSPLHFGNGTRLTVT.

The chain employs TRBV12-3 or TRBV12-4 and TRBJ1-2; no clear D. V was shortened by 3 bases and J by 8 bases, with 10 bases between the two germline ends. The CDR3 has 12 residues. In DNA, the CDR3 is TGTGCCAGCAGTTTTACTGGAGGGGGCTACACCTTC. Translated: CASSFTGGGYTF.